One T cell receptor (beta chain) is described in this entry. The data originate from a study of cytomegalovirus exposure and HLA in healthy donors. The PCR was carried out with 60 Vbeta primers and 13 Jbeta primers. This table comes from immunoSEQ multiplex PCR, and its TCRdb copy is limited to in-frame clones, with some not included. Of 150,000 to 200,000 clones listed, approximately 80% are singletons. The CDR3 totals 17 residues. V was clipped by 1 base and J by 3 bases, with 16 bases between them. Germline V CDR1 and CDR2: LGHNA, YNFKEQ. This receptor was taken from a woman under 30 in good health and CMV-seropositive. The sequenced material came from PBMCs. V is TRBV4-2 and J is TRBJ1-5; maybe TRBD1 (5 bases). CDR3 protein: CASSQGEGFSPNQPQHF. In DNA, the CDR3 is TGTGCCAGCAGCCAAGGGGAGGGGTTTTCTCCCAATCAGCCCCAGCATTTT.